Below are 19 T cell receptor beta chains sequenced from a single sample in a study of shared T cell receptors in the human thymus. Sequenced by immunoSEQ multiplex PCR; TCRdb stores in-frame clones only, minus some. Of 720,000 or so clones listed, 70% to 90% are singletons. These sequences were also reported in another study, on human thymus T cells.

Input material: thymocytes. These receptors were collected from a girl under two years old with a congenital heart defect.

The J gene is TRBJ1-5, the V gene TRBV6-5; D gene uncertain. Trimming removed 4 bases from V and 0 bases from J, with 10 bases in between. Germline CDR1 is MNHEY and CDR2 is SVGAGI. CDR3 length: 15 residues. The CDR3 nucleotides are TGTGCCAGCAGTTCACTTCCGCGTAGCAATCAGCCCCAGCATTTT. It is translated as CASSSLPRSNQPQHF.

This clone occurred once. V gene TRBV4-3 combines with J gene TRBJ1-2; 12 nucleotides line up with TRBD1. J gave up 2 bases and V 3 bases, and 7 bases lay outside the gene matches. The germline CDR1 and CDR2 sequences are LGHNA and YSLEER. The CDR3 extends over 17 amino acids. In DNA, the CDR3 is TGCGCCAGCAGCCAGACCGGGACAGGGGGCGAGAACTATGGCTACACCTTC. It specifies CASSQTGTGGENYGYTF.

The chain recombines TRBV2 with TRBJ1-2, with 7 nucleotides matching TRBD1. Trimming cost V 7 bases and J 8 bases; bases outside gene matches: 13. This CDR3 is 14 amino acids long. Germline V gene lookup returns CDR1 SNHLY and CDR2 FYNNEI. This CDR3 reads CASTIQGQLWGYTF. In DNA, the CDR3 is TGTGCCAGCACGATACAGGGGCAGCTATGGGGCTACACCTTC.

This CDR3 is CATSRIGKGSSGTHNEQFF. In DNA, the CDR3 is TGTGCCACCAGCAGGATAGGTAAGGGCTCCTCAGGGACTCACAATGAGCAGTTCTTC. The chain is built from TRBV15 and TRBJ2-1, with D possibly matching TRBD2 (6 bases). The CDR3 is 19 residues long. The germline CDR1 and CDR2 sequences are LNHNV and YYDKDF (reference sequence). V gave up 3 bases and J gave up 5 bases, with 26 bases separating them. The full variable domain, completed using reference TRBV15 and TRBJ2-1, is DAMVIQNPRYQVTQFGKPVTLSCSQTLNHNVMYWYQQKSSQAPKLLFHYYDKDFNNEADTPDNFQSRRPNTSFCFLDIRSPGLGDTAMYLCATSRIGKGSSGTHNEQFFGPGTRLTVL.

This chain links TRBV5-1 with TRBJ1-6; D is possibly TRBD1 (6 bases). Trimming took off 0 bases at V and 5 bases at J, with 6 bases between the two ends. The CDR3 has 14 residues. CDR1 and CDR2 from the germline V gene are SGHRS and YFSETQ. The CDR3 nucleotides read TGCGCCAGCAGCTTGGACAGGGATAATTCACCCCTCCACTTT. Its translation is CASSLDRDNSPLHF.

The chain recombines TRBV4-3 with TRBJ1-1; D not resolved. CDR1 LGHNA and CDR2 YSLEER come from the germline V gene. V shed 4 bases and J shed 2 bases, with 14 bases lying between them. This CDR3 is built from 15 residues. CDR3 sequence (DNA): TGCGCCAGCAGCCCTGAGGTTAGGCTAAACACTGAAGCTTTCTTT. This encodes CASSPEVRLNTEAFF.

The chain carries TRBV28 and TRBJ1-1, with unresolved D. This CDR3 contains 12 residues. With 6 bases removed from V and 3 bases from J, the gap between germline ends came to 8 bases. Germline loops: CDR1 MDHEN, CDR2 SYDVKM. CDR3 in amino acids: CASSLRDTEAFF. CDR3 DNA sequence: TGTGCCAGCAGCCTCCGGGACACTGAAGCTTTCTTT. The entire variable domain, with the rest obtained from reference TRBV28 and TRBJ1-1, is as follows: DVKVTQSSRYLVKRTGEKVFLECVQDMDHENMFWYRQDPGLGLRLIYFSYDVKMKEKGDIPEGYSVSREKKERFSLILESASTNQTSMYLCASSLRDTEAFFGQGTRLTVV.

This rearrangement joins TRBV2 to TRBJ1-1; 9 bases fit TRBD1. In germline, CDR1 is SNHLY, CDR2 FYNNEI. The V and J ends lost 6 bases and 3 bases, in that order; junction bases with no gene match: 5. This CDR3 spans 14 amino acids. CDR3 in amino acids: CASSLQGADTEAFF. DNA for the CDR3: TGTGCCAGCAGCCTACAGGGGGCTGACACTGAAGCTTTCTTT.

The chain combines TRBV4-3 with TRBJ2-1; 8 bases are shared with TRBD2. The junction had 6 bases not matched to a gene; V was cut back by 5 bases and J by 6 bases. CDR3 length: 14 amino acids. The germline V gene has CDR1 LGHNA and CDR2 YSLEER. CDR3 sequence: CASSSPAGGNEQFF. The CDR3 bases are TGCGCCAGCAGCTCACCGGCGGGGGGCAATGAGCAGTTCTTC.

The chain employs TRBV18 and TRBJ2-3; 7 bases map to TRBD1. V lost 8 bases to trimming and J lost 3 bases; unmatched junction nucleotides: 14. CDR1 and CDR2 (germline): KGHSH, LQKENI. This CDR3 contains 16 residues. In DNA, the CDR3 is TGTGCCAGCCACCACTCACGACAGGGCGGGACAGATACGCAGTATTTT. Translation gives CASHHSRQGGTDTQYF.

The chain is built from TRBV5-6 and TRBJ2-3, with 9 positions matching TRBD2. V lost 4 bases to trimming and J lost 5 bases; unmatched junction nucleotides: 11. The CDR3 sequence is 16 residues long. The V gene's germline CDR1 is SGHDT and CDR2 YYEEEE. The CDR3 sequence: CASSGGLAWLVDTQYF. The CDR3 nucleotides read TGTGCCAGCAGCGGGGGACTAGCCTGGTTGGTAGATACGCAGTATTTT.

This clone was seen a handful of times. The gene calls are TRBV2 and TRBJ1-2; D is undetermined. The germline gives CDR1 SNHLY, CDR2 FYNNEI. V was cut by 7 bases and J by 8 bases, with 29 bases left in between. The CDR3 has 17 amino acids. CDR3 nucleotide sequence: TGTGCCAGCACCGAAGCCCACCGGGAGGGCGGAGGGTTGGGCTACACCTTC. Protein product: CASTEAHREGGGLGYTF.

The chain links TRBV28 to TRBJ1-6, with D possibly TRBD1 on 6 matching bases. The germline V gene has CDR1 MDHEN and CDR2 SYDVKM. V lost 3 bases to trimming and J lost 11 bases, with 17 bases between them. The CDR3 length is 15 residues. CDR3 amino acids: CASSLGRGTGTPLHF. CDR3 coding DNA: TGTGCCAGCAGTTTGGGCCGAGGAACAGGGACACCCCTCCACTTT.

The genes are TRBV10-2 and TRBJ2-7, with D perhaps TRBD1 (5 bases). V dropped 2 bases and J dropped 5 bases, with 13 bases sitting between them. The germline CDR1 and CDR2 sequences are WSHSY and SAAADI. The CDR3 spans 14 residues. The CDR3, as DNA: TGCGCCAGCAGTGAGGGGGCTTTCTGCAACGAGCAGTACTTC. As protein: CASSEGAFCNEQYF.

The gene calls are TRBV2 and TRBJ1-5, with TRBD1 matching 9 bases. Germline loops: CDR1 SNHLY, CDR2 FYNNEI. The V segment lost 6 bases and the J segment 3 bases; nucleotides outside the gene matches: 6. There are 15 residues in the CDR3. CDR3 DNA sequence: TGTGCCAGCAGCCCAACAGGGGGCAACAATCAGCCCCAGCATTTT. As protein: CASSPTGGNNQPQHF.

The chain has TRBV4-1 and TRBJ2-1; TRBD2 aligns across 15 bases. The CDR3 extends over 16 amino acids. Per germline, CDR1 MGHRA and CDR2 YSYEKL. V dropped 0 bases and J dropped 9; count of bases not matched to a gene: 3. CDR3: CASSQDWGLAGGEQFF. Written as DNA, the CDR3 is TGCGCCAGCAGCCAAGATTGGGGACTAGCGGGAGGTGAGCAGTTCTTC.

The chain carries TRBV19 and TRBJ1-2; tentative D call: TRBD1 (5 bases). CDR3 size: 17 residues. Germline CDR1 and CDR2: LNHDA and SQIVND (reference sequence). V was trimmed by 7 bases and J by 11 bases, leaving 32 bases between them. This CDR3 reads CASTPSSPSGEALGYTF. Here the CDR3 DNA reads TGTGCCAGTACCCCTTCGTCACCCTCGGGGGAGGCGTTAGGATACACCTTC.

The chain combines TRBV18 with TRBJ1-2; D is uncertain. V was shortened by 6 bases and J by 8 bases, with 19 bases between the two germline ends. This CDR3 has 14 residues. Germline V gene sequence: CDR1 KGHSH, CDR2 LQKENI. CDR3 coding DNA: TGTGCCAGCTCCAAAACAGAGGCGGGTGGCGGCTACACCTTC. It specifies CASSKTEAGGGYTF.

The gene calls are TRBV13 and TRBJ2-7; TRBD1 matches 9 bases. Trimming cost V 4 bases and J 4 bases; bases outside gene matches: 11. Germline values: CDR1 PRHDT, CDR2 FYEKMQ (reference sequence). The CDR3 runs 16 residues. The CDR3, as DNA: TGTGCCAGCAGCTCGCGCCCAACGGGACAGGGTTACGAGCAGTACTTC. Translated, it gives CASSSRPTGQGYEQYF. Using reference TRBV13 and TRBJ2-7 for the parts outside the CDR3, the full variable domain is AAGVIQSPRHLIKEKRETATLKCYPIPRHDTVYWYQQGPGQDPQFLISFYEKMQSDKGSIPDRFSAQQFSDYHSELNMSSLELGDSALYFCASSSRPTGQGYEQYFGPGTRLTVT.